Detailed here is one T cell receptor (beta chain). Its cognate antigen is unknown. The data were obtained in a study of T cell responses to AZD1222 COVID-19 vaccine. Study-level results: There were vaccine-associated CD4 TCRs across spike, dominant at 160-218 and 743-854.

Profiled with immunoSEQ multiplex PCR; TCRdb holds only in-frame clones, not every one. Among 140,000 to 150,000 clones listed, 85% to 90% were seen once. The ends lost 10 bases at V and 2 bases at J; junction bases unmatched: 6. The CDR3 loop spans 13 amino acids. This TCR derives from an adult in good health. The chain joins TRBV12-3 or TRBV12-4 to TRBJ2-7; TRBD1 aligns across 9 bases. The source material was peripheral blood, sampled on day 0 of AZD1222 vaccination. CDR3: CATTGGSTYEQYF. The CDR3 coding sequence is TGTGCCACCACAGGGGGCTCAACCTACGAGCAGTACTTC.